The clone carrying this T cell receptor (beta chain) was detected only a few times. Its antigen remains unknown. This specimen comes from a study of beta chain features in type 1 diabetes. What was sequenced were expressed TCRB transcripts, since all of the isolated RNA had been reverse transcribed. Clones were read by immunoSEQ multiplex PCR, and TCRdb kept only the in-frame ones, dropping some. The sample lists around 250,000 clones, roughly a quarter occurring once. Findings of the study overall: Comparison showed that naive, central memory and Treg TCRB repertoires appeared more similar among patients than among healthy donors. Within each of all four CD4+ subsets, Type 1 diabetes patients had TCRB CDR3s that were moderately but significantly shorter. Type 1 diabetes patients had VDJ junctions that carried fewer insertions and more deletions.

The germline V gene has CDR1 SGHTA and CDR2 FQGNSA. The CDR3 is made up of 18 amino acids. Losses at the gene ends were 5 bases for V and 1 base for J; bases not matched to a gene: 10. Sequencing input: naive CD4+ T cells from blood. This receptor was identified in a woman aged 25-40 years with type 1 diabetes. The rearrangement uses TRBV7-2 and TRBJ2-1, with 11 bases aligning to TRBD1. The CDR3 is CASSRPGTGGLSYNEQFF. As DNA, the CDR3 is TGTGCCAGCAGCCGTCCCGGGACAGGGGGATTGTCCTACAATGAGCAGTTCTTC.